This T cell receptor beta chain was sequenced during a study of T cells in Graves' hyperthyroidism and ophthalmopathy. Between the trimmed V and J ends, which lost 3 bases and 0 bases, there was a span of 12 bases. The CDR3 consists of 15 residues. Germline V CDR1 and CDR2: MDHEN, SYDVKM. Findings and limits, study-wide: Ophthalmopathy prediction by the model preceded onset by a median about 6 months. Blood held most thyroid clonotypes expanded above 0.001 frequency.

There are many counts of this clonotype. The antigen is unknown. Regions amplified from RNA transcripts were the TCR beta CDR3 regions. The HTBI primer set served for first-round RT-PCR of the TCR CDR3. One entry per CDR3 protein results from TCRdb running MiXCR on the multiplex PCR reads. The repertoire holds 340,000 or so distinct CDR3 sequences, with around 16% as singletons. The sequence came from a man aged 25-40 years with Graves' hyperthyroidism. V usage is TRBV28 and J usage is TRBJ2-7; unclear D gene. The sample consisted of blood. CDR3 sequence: CASSFKGASSYEQYF. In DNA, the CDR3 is TGTGCCAGCAGTTTCAAGGGCGCGAGCTCCTACGAGCAGTACTTC. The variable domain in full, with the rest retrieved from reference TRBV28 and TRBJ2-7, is DVKVTQSSRYLVKRTGEKVFLECVQDMDHENMFWYRQDPGLGLRLIYFSYDVKMKEKGDIPEGYSVSREKKERFSLILESASTNQTSMYLCASSFKGASSYEQYFGPGTRLTVT.